This entry concerns a single T cell receptor beta chain. What it binds is unknown. Trimming cost V 3 bases and J 6 bases; bases outside gene matches: 5. This CDR3 spans 14 amino acids. Germline CDR1 is KGHDR and CDR2 is SFDVKD. The sample comes from a study of blood T cells in healthy people across ages. Whenever a sample was processed, at least 6.5 million PBMCs were isolated. For the second PCR, which ran for roughly 6 to 12 cycles, a sample-barcoded 5' primer and a J-beta primer mix were used. TCRdb re-called the 5' RACE reads through MiXCR, storing one row per CDR3 protein. This sample has 1.4 million to 1.5 million distinct CDR3 sequences, with approximately 42% found just once. Whole-study findings and limits: Older individuals had lower TCR beta diversity per million T cells (the decline was roughly linear).

The source of this sequence is a woman aged 18-35 years in good health. The chain combines TRBV24-1 with TRBJ1-2; 8 bases are shared with TRBD1. The sequenced sample consisted of blood. CDR3 DNA: TGTGCCACCAGTGATCCGGACAGGGCTAATGGCTACACCTTC. Protein: CATSDPDRANGYTF.